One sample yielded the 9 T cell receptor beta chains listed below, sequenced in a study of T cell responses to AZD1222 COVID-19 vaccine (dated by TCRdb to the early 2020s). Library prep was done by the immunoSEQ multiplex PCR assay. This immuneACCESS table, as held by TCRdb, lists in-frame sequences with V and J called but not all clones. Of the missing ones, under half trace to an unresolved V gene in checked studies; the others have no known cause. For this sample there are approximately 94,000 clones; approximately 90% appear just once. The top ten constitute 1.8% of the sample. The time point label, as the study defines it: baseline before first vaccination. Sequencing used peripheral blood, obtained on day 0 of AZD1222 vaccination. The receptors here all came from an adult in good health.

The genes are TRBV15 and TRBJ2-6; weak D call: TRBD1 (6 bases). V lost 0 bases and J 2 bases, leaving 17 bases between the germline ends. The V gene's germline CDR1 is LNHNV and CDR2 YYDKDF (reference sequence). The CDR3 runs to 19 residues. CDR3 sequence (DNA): TGTGCCACCAGCAGAGACCGGGGCAGGGGAGACGCTGGGGCCAACGTCCTGACTTTC. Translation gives CATSRDRGRGDAGANVLTF.

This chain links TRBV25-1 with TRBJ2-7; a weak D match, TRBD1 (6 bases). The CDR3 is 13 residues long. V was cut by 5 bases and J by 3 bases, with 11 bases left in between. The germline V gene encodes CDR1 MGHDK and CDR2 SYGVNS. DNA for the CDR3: TGTGCCAGCAGTCGGGACATAGACTACGAGCAGTACTTC. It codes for CASSRDIDYEQYF.

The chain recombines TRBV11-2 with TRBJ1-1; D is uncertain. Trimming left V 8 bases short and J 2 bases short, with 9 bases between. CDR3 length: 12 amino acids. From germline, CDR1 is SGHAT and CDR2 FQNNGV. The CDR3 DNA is TGTGCCAGCGCAGCTGGTAACACTGAAGCTTTCTTT. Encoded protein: CASAAGNTEAFF.

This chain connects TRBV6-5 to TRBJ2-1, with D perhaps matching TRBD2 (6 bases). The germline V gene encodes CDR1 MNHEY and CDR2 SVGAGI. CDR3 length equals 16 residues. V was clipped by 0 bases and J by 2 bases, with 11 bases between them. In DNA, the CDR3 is TGTGCCAGCAGTTACTCGATGGGGGGTACCTACAATGAGCAGTTCTTC. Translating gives CASSYSMGGTYNEQFF.

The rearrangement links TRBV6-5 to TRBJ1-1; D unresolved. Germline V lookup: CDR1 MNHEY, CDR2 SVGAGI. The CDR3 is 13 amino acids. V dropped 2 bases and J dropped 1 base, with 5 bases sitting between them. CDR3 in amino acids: CASSYQQNTEAFF. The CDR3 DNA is TGTGCCAGCAGTTACCAACAGAACACTGAAGCTTTCTTT.

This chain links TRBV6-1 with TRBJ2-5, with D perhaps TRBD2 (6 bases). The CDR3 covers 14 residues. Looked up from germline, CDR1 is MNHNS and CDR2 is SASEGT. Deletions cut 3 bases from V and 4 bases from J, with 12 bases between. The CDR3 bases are TGTGCCAGCAGTGAGTCGGACTATCGAGAGACCCAGTACTTC. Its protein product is CASSESDYRETQYF.

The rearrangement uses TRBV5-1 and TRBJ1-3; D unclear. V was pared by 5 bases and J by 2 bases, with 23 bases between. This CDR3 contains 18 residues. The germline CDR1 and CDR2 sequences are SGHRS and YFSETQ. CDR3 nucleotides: TGCGCCAGCAGTAGAGGAACGGCCCCAGGCGGTCCTGGAAACACCATATATTTT. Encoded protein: CASSRGTAPGGPGNTIYF.

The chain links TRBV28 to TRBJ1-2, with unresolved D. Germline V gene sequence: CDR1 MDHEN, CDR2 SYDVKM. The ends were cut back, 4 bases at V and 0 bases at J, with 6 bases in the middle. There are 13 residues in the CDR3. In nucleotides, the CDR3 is TGTGCCAGCAGTTCGAAGGCTAACTATGGCTACACCTTC. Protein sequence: CASSSKANYGYTF.

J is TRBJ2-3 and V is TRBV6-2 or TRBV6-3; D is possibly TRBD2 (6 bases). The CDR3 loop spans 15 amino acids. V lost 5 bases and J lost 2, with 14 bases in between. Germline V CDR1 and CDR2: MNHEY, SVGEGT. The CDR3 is CASSLGSGLTDTQYF. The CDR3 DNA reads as TGTGCCAGCAGTCTGGGTAGCGGCCTCACAGATACGCAGTATTTT.